The TCR beta chain under discussion was sequenced for a study of control samples from healthy donors and cancer patients. The CDR3 runs 14 residues. Germline CDR1 is SGHRS and CDR2 is YFSETQ. J gave up 3 bases and V 9 bases, and 9 bases lay outside the gene matches. The method was immunoSEQ multiplex PCR; TCRdb's version includes in-frame clones alone and lacks a portion of them. The sample has around 130,000 clones, 89% seen once. The source of this sequence is a man aged 50-59 years with head and neck cancer. J is TRBJ1-5 and V is TRBV5-1, with 7 nucleotides matching TRBD1. The specimen sequenced was PBMCs. CDR3 sequence reads: CAITTGSVNQPQHF. CDR3 DNA: TGCGCCATTACGACAGGGAGCGTCAATCAGCCCCAGCATTTT.